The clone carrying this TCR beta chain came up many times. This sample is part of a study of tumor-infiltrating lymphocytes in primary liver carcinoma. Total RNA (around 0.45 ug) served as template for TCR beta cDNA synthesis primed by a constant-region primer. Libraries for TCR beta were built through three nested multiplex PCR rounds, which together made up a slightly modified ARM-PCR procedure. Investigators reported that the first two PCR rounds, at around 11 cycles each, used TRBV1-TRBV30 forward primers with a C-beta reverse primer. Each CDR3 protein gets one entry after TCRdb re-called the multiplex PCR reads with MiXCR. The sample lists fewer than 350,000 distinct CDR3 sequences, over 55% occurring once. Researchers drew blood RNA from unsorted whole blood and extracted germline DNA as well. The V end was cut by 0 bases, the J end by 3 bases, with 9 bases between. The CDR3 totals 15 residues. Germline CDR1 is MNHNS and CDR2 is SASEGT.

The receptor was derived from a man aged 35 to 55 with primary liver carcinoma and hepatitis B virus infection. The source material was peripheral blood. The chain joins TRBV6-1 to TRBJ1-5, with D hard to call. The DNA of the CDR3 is TGTGCCAGCAGTGAAGCCGGGAAATTCAATCAGCCCCAGCATTTT. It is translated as CASSEAGKFNQPQHF.